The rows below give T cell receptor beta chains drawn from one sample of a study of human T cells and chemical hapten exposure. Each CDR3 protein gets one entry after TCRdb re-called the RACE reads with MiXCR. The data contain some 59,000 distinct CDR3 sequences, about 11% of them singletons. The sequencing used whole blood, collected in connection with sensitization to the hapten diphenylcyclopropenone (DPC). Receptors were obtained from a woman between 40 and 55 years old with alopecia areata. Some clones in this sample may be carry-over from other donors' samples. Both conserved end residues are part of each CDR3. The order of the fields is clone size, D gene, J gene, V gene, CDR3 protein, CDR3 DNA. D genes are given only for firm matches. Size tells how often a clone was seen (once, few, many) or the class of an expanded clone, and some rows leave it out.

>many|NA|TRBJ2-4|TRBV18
CASSPLDSFLAKNIQYF
TGTGCCAGCTCACCCCTGGACAGTTTTCTAGCCAAAAACATTCAGTACTTC
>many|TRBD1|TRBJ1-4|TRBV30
CARRQGGEKLFF
TGTGCCCGGCGACAGGGGGGCGAAAAACTGTTTTTT
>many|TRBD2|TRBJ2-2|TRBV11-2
CASSLAGRREGPTGELFF
TGTGCCAGCAGCTTAGCCGGACGCCGGGAGGGCCCCACCGGGGAGCTGTTTTTT
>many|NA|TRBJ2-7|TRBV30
CAWSVGEEQYF
TGTGCCTGGAGTGTAGGTGAAGAGCAGTACTTC
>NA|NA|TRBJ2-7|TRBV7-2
CASSPPGTYEQYF
TGTGCCAGCAGCCCCCCGGGGACCTACGAGCAGTACTTC
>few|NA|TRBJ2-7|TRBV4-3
CASSQVGYSYEQYF
TGCGCCAGCAGCCAAGTGGGTTATTCCTACGAGCAGTACTTC
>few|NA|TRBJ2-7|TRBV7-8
CASSYRLQGGEQYF
TGTGCCAGCAGCTATCGCCTACAGGGTGGTGAGCAGTACTTC
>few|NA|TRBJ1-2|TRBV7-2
CASSLQGLNYGYTF
TGTGCCAGCAGCCTACAGGGACTTAACTATGGCTACACCTTC
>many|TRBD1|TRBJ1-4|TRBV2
CASRETGATNEKLFF
TGTGCCAGCAGAGAGACAGGGGCAACTAATGAAAAACTGTTTTTT
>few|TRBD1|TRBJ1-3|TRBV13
CASTPRGGSSGNTIYF
TGTGCCAGCACCCCCAGGGGGGGTTCCTCTGGAAACACCATATATTTT
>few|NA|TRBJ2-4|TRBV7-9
CASSHNAPMGIQYF
TGTGCCAGCAGCCATAACGCCCCTATGGGCATTCAGTACTTC
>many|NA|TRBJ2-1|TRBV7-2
CASSPGVRRKVNEQFF
TGTGCCAGCAGCCCAGGGGTGCGTCGAAAGGTCAATGAGCAGTTCTTC
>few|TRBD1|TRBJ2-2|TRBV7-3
CASTSGTGSGTGELFF
TGTGCCAGCACCTCCGGGACAGGTTCGGGCACCGGGGAGCTGTTTTTT
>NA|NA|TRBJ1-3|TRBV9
CASSVAQGLSGNTIYF
TGTGCCAGCAGCGTAGCTCAAGGGCTCTCTGGAAACACCATATATTTT
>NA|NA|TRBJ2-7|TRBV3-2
CASSQVVSGPSNYEQYF
TGTGCCAGCAGCCAAGTAGTTTCGGGACCCTCCAATTACGAGCAGTACTTC
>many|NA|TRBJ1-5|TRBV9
CASSPGGSNQPQHF
TGTGCCAGCAGCCCGGGGGGTAGCAATCAGCCCCAGCATTTT
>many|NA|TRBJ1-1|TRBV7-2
CASSLRRQLNTEAFF
TGTGCCAGCAGCTTACGAAGACAGCTGAACACTGAAGCTTTCTTT
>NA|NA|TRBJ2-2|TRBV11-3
CASSLAVRTPGSCFF
NA
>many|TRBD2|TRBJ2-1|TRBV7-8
CASSLGLANTEQFF
TGTGCCAGCAGCTTAGGACTAGCGAATACTGAGCAGTTCTTC
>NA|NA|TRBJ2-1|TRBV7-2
CASSLDSGARTTYNEQFF
TGTGCCAGCAGCTTAGATTCAGGCGCGAGGACTACCTACAATGAGCAGTTCTTC
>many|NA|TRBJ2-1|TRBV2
CASFERPYSRPRDEQFF
TGTGCCAGCTTCGAGCGGCCGTACAGCCGCCCTAGGGATGAGCAGTTCTTC
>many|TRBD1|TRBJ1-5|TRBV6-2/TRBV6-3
CASSRGTGVNQPQHF
TGTGCCAGCAGCCGCGGGACAGGGGTTAATCAGCCCCAGCATTTT